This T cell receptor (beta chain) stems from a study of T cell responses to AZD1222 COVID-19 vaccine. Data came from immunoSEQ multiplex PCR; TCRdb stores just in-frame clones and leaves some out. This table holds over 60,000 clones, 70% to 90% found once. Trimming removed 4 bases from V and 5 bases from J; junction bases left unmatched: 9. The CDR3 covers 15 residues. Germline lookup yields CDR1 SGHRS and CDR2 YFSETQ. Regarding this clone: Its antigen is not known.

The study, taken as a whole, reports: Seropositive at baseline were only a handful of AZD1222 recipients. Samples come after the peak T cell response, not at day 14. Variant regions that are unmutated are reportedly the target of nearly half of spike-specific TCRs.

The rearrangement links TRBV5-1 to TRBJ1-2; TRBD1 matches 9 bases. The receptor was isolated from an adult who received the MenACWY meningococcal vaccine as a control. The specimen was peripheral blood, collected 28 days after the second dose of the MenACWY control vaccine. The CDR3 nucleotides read TGCGCCAGCAGCCCAACCGGGACAGGGTTATATGGCTACACCTTC. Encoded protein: CASSPTGTGLYGYTF.